The 11 T cell receptor beta chains in this list originate from one sample, sequenced in a study of blood T cell repertoires in COVID-19. Repertoires were generated with immunoSEQ multiplex PCR, while TCRdb's copy carries only in-frame clones and drops some. The sample consists of 180,000 or so clones, more than 80% of them appearing once. Sequencing used peripheral blood. These receptors were collected from a woman in her sixties with acute or convalescent COVID-19.

This clone occurred once. This rearrangement joins TRBV5-4 to TRBJ1-2, with D perhaps TRBD1 (5 bases). The V gene's germline CDR1 is SGHNT and CDR2 YYREEE (reference sequence). This CDR3 region has 15 residues. V was pared by 4 bases and J by 6 bases, with 19 bases between. For the CDR3, the DNA is TGTGCCAGCAGCCAATACGGGTCGGCAGGGAATGGCTACACCTTC. As protein: CASSQYGSAGNGYTF.

The genes are TRBV2 and TRBJ2-3; D remains ambiguous. CDR1 and CDR2 (germline): SNHLY, FYNNEI. CDR3 length: 15 residues. V gave up 0 bases and J gave up 1 base, with 8 bases separating them. The CDR3 loop is CASSEADIRTDTQYF. The CDR3, as DNA: TGTGCCAGCAGTGAAGCCGACATTCGCACAGATACGCAGTATTTT.

The CDR3 spells CACQGAGGPHNEQFF. CDR3 bases: TGTGCCTGTCAGGGGGCGGGAGGGCCCCACAATGAGCAGTTCTTC. V gene TRBV30 combines with J gene TRBJ2-1; possible D gene TRBD2, 9 bases. Germline values: CDR1 GTSNPN, CDR2 SVGIG (reference sequence). The length of the CDR3 is 15 residues. Between the trimmed V and J ends, which lost 6 bases and 5 bases, there was a span of 20 bases.

Only a few counts were recorded for this clone. V usage is TRBV5-1 and J usage is TRBJ2-2, with D tentatively TRBD2 (5 bases). The germline gives CDR1 SGHRS, CDR2 YFSETQ. The CDR3 consists of 14 residues. The V gene lost 3 bases and the J gene lost 1 base, with 7 bases spanning the gap. This CDR3 reads CASSSSGNTGELFF. The CDR3 DNA follows: TGCGCCAGCAGCTCCAGCGGGAACACCGGGGAGCTGTTTTTT.

The J gene is TRBJ1-5, the V gene TRBV7-2; the D gene is possibly TRBD1 (6 bases). The V end was cut by 0 bases, the J end by 0 bases, with 15 bases between. Germline-derived CDR1 and CDR2 are SGHTA and FQGNSA. This CDR3 comprises 18 residues. The CDR3 here is CASSLALRGRDSNQPQHF. The DNA for the CDR3 is TGTGCCAGCAGCTTAGCGCTGAGGGGGAGGGATAGCAATCAGCCCCAGCATTTT.

The chain joins TRBV6-5 to TRBJ1-1; D might be TRBD1 (5 bases). Per germline, CDR1 MNHEY and CDR2 SVGAGI. The CDR3 has 15 residues. V dropped 0 bases and J dropped 8 bases, with 16 bases sitting between them. CDR3: CASSYSIGGGGEAFF. The CDR3 DNA reads TGTGCCAGCAGTTACTCGATAGGCGGGGGGGGAGAAGCTTTCTTT.

The chain couples TRBV3-1 (or the pseudogene TRBV3-2) to TRBJ2-1, with 8 bases fitting TRBD2. CDR3 length equals 15 residues. Germline V CDR1 and CDR2: LGHDT, YNNKEL (reference sequence). V shed 2 bases and J 5 bases; nucleotides not matched to a gene: 5. The CDR3 loop reads CASSQTPGGNNEQFF. Written as DNA, the CDR3 is TGTGCCAGCAGCCAAACCCCGGGAGGGAACAATGAGCAGTTCTTC.

V usage is TRBV11-2 and J usage is TRBJ1-2, with TRBD1 matching over 11 bases. Germline CDR1 and CDR2: SGHAT and FQNNGV. J gave up 7 bases and V 0 bases, and 4 bases lay outside the gene matches. The CDR3 spans 15 residues. In nucleotides, the CDR3 is TGTGCCAGCAGCTTAGATTGGACAGGGGGCCCTGGCTACACCTTC. Translating gives CASSLDWTGGPGYTF.

Only a few counts were recorded for this clone. The chain employs TRBV10-3 and TRBJ1-2, with a possible D match to TRBD1 (6 bases). This CDR3 comprises 12 residues. V was cut by 2 bases and J by 8 bases, with 9 bases left in between. Germline lookup yields CDR1 ENHRY and CDR2 SYGVKD. The chain's CDR3 is CAISEGGWGYTF. As DNA, the CDR3 is TGTGCCATCAGTGAGGGGGGCTGGGGCTACACCTTC.

This clone was seen only a few times. This chain joins TRBV29-1 and TRBJ1-2; the D is unclear. Trimming removed 6 bases from V and 6 bases from J, with 8 bases in between. CDR1 SQVTM and CDR2 ANQGSEA come from the germline V gene. The CDR3 has 10 residues. The CDR3: CSVTLDGYTF. CDR3 DNA: TGCAGCGTGACACTGGATGGCTACACCTTC.

The chain employs TRBV3-1 (or the pseudogene TRBV3-2) and TRBJ1-1; TRBD1 agrees at 9 bases. The CDR3 loop spans 15 amino acids. Germline V CDR1 and CDR2: LGHDT, YNNKEL (reference sequence). The V and J ends lost 3 bases and 1 base, in that order; junction bases with no gene match: 3. CDR3 loop: CASSHSGQGNTEAFF. The CDR3 DNA is TGTGCCAGCAGCCACTCGGGACAGGGGAACACTGAAGCTTTCTTT.